A single sample is the source of the 16 T cell receptor beta chains below, sequenced in a study of human thymus T cells. Resections that were taken during corrective heart surgery supplied the thymus tissue. The table came from immunoSEQ multiplex PCR; TCRdb's copy has only in-frame clones and leaves some out. The table shows 100,000 to 150,000 clones, with over 85% occurring only once. The sample taken for sequencing was thymus tissue. These receptor sequences come from a boy under two years old with a congenital heart defect but otherwise immunologically healthy.

The V gene is TRBV5-4, the J gene TRBJ1-6; no reliable D call. Per germline, CDR1 SGHNT and CDR2 YYREEE (reference sequence). Between the trimmed V and J ends, which lost 1 base and 0 bases, there was a span of 11 bases. The CDR3 spans 17 residues. CDR3 nucleotides: TGTGCCAGCAGCTTGTCCCCCGGGATCTCCTATAATTCACCCCTCCACTTT. As protein: CASSLSPGISYNSPLHF. Supplemented by reference TRBV5-4 and TRBJ1-6, the full variable domain reads ETGVTQSPTHLIKTRGQQVTLRCSSQSGHNTVSWYQQALGQGPQFIFQYYREEENGRGNFPPRFSGLQFPNYSSELNVNALELDDSALYLCASSLSPGISYNSPLHFGNGTRLTVT.

This CDR3 reads CASSYRDSETSYEQYF. The CDR3 coding sequence is TGTGCCAGCAGTTACCGGGACAGCGAGACCTCCTACGAGCAGTACTTC. The chain recombines TRBV6-6 with TRBJ2-7; 7 nucleotides agree with TRBD1. The length of the CDR3 is 16 residues. Germline loops: CDR1 MNHNY, CDR2 SVGAGI (reference sequence). The V and J ends lost 2 bases and 0 bases, in that order; junction bases with no gene match: 7.

The CDR3 sequence: CASSFGPGTEGNTIYF. Written as DNA, the CDR3 is TGTGCCAGCAGTTTTGGTCCAGGGACGGAGGGAAACACCATATATTTT. This chain links TRBV28 with TRBJ1-3; D may be TRBD1 (5 bases). V dropped 3 bases and J dropped 4 bases, with 16 bases sitting between them. Germline CDR1 MDHEN, CDR2 SYDVKM. This CDR3 comprises 16 residues.

The chain uses TRBV6-5 and TRBJ1-2, with D unresolved. CDR1 is MNHEY and CDR2 is SVGAGI in the germline V gene. The CDR3 has 11 amino acids. Trimming pared 5 bases from V and 8 bases from J, leaving 9 bases between. CDR3 nucleotides: TGTGCCAGCAGTGAAACGAGGGGCTACACCTTC. Translating gives CASSETRGYTF.

The V and J genes are TRBV5-4 and TRBJ1-2; D is unclear. The CDR3 extends over 17 amino acids. Trimming left V 3 bases short and J 4 bases short, with 22 bases between. Germline CDR1 and CDR2: SGHNT and YYREEE (reference sequence). For the CDR3, the DNA is TGTGCCAGCAGCTCACGATCGGGTAGCAGGCACCTCTATGGCTACACCTTC. Its protein product is CASSSRSGSRHLYGYTF. The variable domain in full, with the rest retrieved from reference TRBV5-4 and TRBJ1-2, is ETGVTQSPTHLIKTRGQQVTLRCSSQSGHNTVSWYQQALGQGPQFIFQYYREEENGRGNFPPRFSGLQFPNYSSELNVNALELDDSALYLCASSSRSGSRHLYGYTFGSGTRLTVV.

The chain joins TRBV28 to TRBJ2-5, with 7 bases fitting TRBD2. The V gene's germline CDR1 is MDHEN and CDR2 SYDVKM. CDR3 length: 14 amino acids. V lost 6 bases and J lost 1; bases outside the gene matches: 5. The CDR3 is CASSGRCCQETQYF. DNA for the CDR3: TGTGCCAGCAGCGGGAGGTGTTGCCAAGAGACCCAGTACTTC.

This sequence joins TRBV4-1 and TRBJ1-1; D gene uncertain. V lost 2 bases and J lost 0, with 13 bases in between. There are 16 residues in the CDR3. Germline V gene data show CDR1 as MGHRA and CDR2 as YSYEKL. The DNA for the CDR3 is TGCGCCAGCAGCCAAATCCCTCCTACAGTGAACACTGAAGCTTTCTTT. It translates to CASSQIPPTVNTEAFF.

This chain connects TRBV7-2 to TRBJ2-3; 7 bases line up with TRBD2. V shed 5 bases and J 2 bases; nucleotides not matched to a gene: 10. CDR1 and CDR2 from the germline V gene are SGHTA and FQGNSA. This CDR3 region has 16 residues. CDR3 nucleotides: TGTGCCAGCAGCCCCAGAAGCGGGGCTAACACAGATACGCAGTATTTT. Protein: CASSPRSGANTDTQYF.

This chain connects TRBV5-6 to TRBJ1-5; D is uncertain. The length of the CDR3 is 15 residues. Trimming left V 0 bases short and J 0 bases short, with 7 bases between. Per the germline V gene, CDR1 is SGHDT and CDR2 is YYEEEE. The CDR3 coding sequence is TGTGCCAGCAGCTTGGCAGGCTATAGCAATCAGCCCCAGCATTTT. This encodes CASSLAGYSNQPQHF. The full variable domain, its missing parts supplied by reference TRBV5-6 and TRBJ1-5, is DAGVTQSPTHLIKTRGQQVTLRCSPKSGHDTVSWYQQALGQGPQFIFQYYEEEERQRGNFPDRFSGHQFPNYSSELNVNALLLGDSALYLCASSLAGYSNQPQHFGDGTRLSIL.

The DNA for the CDR3 is TGTGCCAGCAGCCAAGAATTGGATCCGGTGCGCACCGGGGAGCTGTTTTTT. This encodes CASSQELDPVRTGELFF. V and J are TRBV4-2 and TRBJ2-2; D gene ambiguous. Germline V gene sequence: CDR1 LGHNA, CDR2 YNFKEQ. Trimming pared 0 bases from V and 4 bases from J, leaving 15 bases between. This CDR3 is 17 amino acids long.

The rearrangement links TRBV7-2 to TRBJ2-3; 8 positions agree with TRBD2. V shed 5 bases and J 4 bases; nucleotides not matched to a gene: 20. The CDR3 sequence is 19 residues long. Germline V gene data show CDR1 as SGHTA and CDR2 as FQGNSA. CDR3 in amino acids: CASSPKTQTRGDSADTQYF. CDR3 nucleotides: TGTGCCAGCAGCCCCAAGACCCAGACGCGGGGGGATTCCGCAGATACGCAGTATTTT.

This chain uses TRBV2 with TRBJ1-3; unclear D gene. This CDR3 comprises 13 residues. Per germline, CDR1 SNHLY and CDR2 FYNNEI. Trimming stripped 2 bases from V and 4 bases from J, with 6 bases between. CDR3 DNA sequence: TGTGCCAGCAGTGAACTCCCCGGAAACACCATATATTTT. It yields the protein CASSELPGNTIYF.

The chain recombines TRBV28 with TRBJ2-7; D is uncertain. The CDR3 is 13 residues long. The germline V gene has CDR1 MDHEN and CDR2 SYDVKM. Trimming removed 2 bases from V and 4 bases from J, with 9 bases in between. The CDR3 here is CASSLPFAYEQYF. The CDR3 DNA is TGTGCCAGCAGTTTACCCTTTGCGTACGAGCAGTACTTC.

The V gene is TRBV9, the J gene TRBJ1-3; 8 nucleotides match TRBD1. This CDR3 comprises 15 residues. V shed 4 bases and J 5 bases; nucleotides not matched to a gene: 8. Germline assignment: CDR1 SGDLS and CDR2 YYNGEE. The CDR3 here is CASSKGRGHRNTIYF. As DNA, the CDR3 is TGTGCCAGCAGCAAAGGCAGGGGGCACAGAAACACCATATATTTT. Complete variable domain (other parts from reference TRBV9 and TRBJ1-3): DSGVTQTPKHLITATGQRVTLRCSPRSGDLSVYWYQQSLDQGLQFLIQYYNGEERAKGNILERFSAQQFPDLHSELNLSSLELGDSALYFCASSKGRGHRNTIYFGEGSWLTVV.

This chain links TRBV4-2 with TRBJ1-1; D ambiguous. CDR3 length: 13 residues. Trimming stripped 0 bases from V and 7 bases from J, with 9 bases between. The germline V gene has CDR1 LGHNA and CDR2 YNFKEQ. CDR3 sequence (DNA): TGTGCCAGCAGCCAAGATAGGTGCCTTGAAGCTTTCTTT. The encoded protein is CASSQDRCLEAFF.

This sequence joins TRBV5-1 and TRBJ2-5, with 14 bases matching TRBD2. This CDR3 has 15 residues. The germline CDR1 and CDR2 sequences are SGHRS and YFSETQ. The junction had 3 bases not matched to a gene; V was cut back by 4 bases and J by 4 bases. CDR3 nucleotides: TGCGCCAGCAGCCGACTAGCGGGGGGGCCAGAGACCCAGTACTTC. It is translated as CASSRLAGGPETQYF. The whole variable domain, filled in from reference TRBV5-1 and TRBJ2-5, reads KAGVTQTPRYLIKTRGQQVTLSCSPISGHRSVSWYQQTPGQGLQFLFEYFSETQRNKGNFPGRFSGRQFSNSRSEMNVSTLELGDSALYLCASSRLAGGPETQYFGPGTRLLVL.